The 19 T cell receptor beta chains listed next were all sequenced from one sample in a study of blood T cells in healthy people across ages. It was with a sample-barcoded 5' primer and a J-beta primer mix that a second PCR of roughly 7 to 12 cycles was run. TCRdb re-called the 5' RACE reads through MiXCR, storing one row per CDR3 protein. Of over a million distinct CDR3 sequences listed, around 43% were seen once; the top ten hold over 15%. The sequenced material came from blood. These TCRs come from a woman aged 60-70 years in good health.

This clonotype was detected only a few times. The V and J genes are TRBV29-1 and TRBJ1-2; TRBD1 is a possible D gene (6 bases). CDR1 is SQVTM and CDR2 is ANQGSEA in the germline V gene. The CDR3 sequence is 14 residues long. Between the trimmed V and J ends, which lost 3 bases and 6 bases, there was a span of 17 bases. The CDR3 DNA sequence: TGCAGCGTTGATGGGTCCGACAGGTCGGATGGCTACACCTTC. The encoded protein is CSVDGSDRSDGYTF.

The chain couples TRBV7-9 to TRBJ2-5; tentative D call: TRBD2 (6 bases). Germline V lookup: CDR1 SEHNR, CDR2 FQNEAQ (reference sequence). Trimming left V 1 base short and J 5 bases short, with 11 bases between. This CDR3 region has 14 residues. The DNA of the CDR3 is TGTGCCAGCAGCTTAGGCGGGGTGAGGGAGACCCAGTACTTC. Encoded protein: CASSLGGVRETQYF.

This clonotype was detected only a few times. The genes are TRBV13 and TRBJ2-7, with 8 positions matching TRBD1. Losses at the gene ends were 5 bases for V and 2 bases for J; bases not matched to a gene: 11. Looked up from germline, CDR1 is PRHDT and CDR2 is FYEKMQ (reference sequence). The CDR3 contains 16 residues. CDR3 nucleotide sequence: TGTGCCAGCAGCCCCGGTGGACAGGGCCCCACCTACGAGCAGTACTTC. As protein: CASSPGGQGPTYEQYF.

The chain recombines TRBV14 with TRBJ2-7; D perhaps matches TRBD1 (6 bases). Trimming left V 7 bases short and J 4 bases short, with 14 bases between. Germline-derived CDR1 and CDR2 are SGHDN and FVKESK. This CDR3 has 13 residues. CDR3 DNA sequence: TGTGCCAGCAACCCACAGGGTTTTTACGAGCAGTACTTC. Protein product: CASNPQGFYEQYF. The variable domain in full, with the rest retrieved from reference TRBV14 and TRBJ2-7, is EAGVTQFPSHSVIEKGQTVTLRCDPISGHDNLYWYRRVMGKEIKFLLHFVKESKQDESGMPNNRFLAERTGGTYSTLKVQPAELEDSGVYFCASNPQGFYEQYFGPGTRLTVT.

This clonotype was seen repeatedly, ten times or more. The genes are TRBV6-5 and TRBJ1-1; D ambiguous. Germline V gene sequence: CDR1 MNHEY, CDR2 SVGAGI. The V gene lost 6 bases and the J gene lost 1 base, with 9 bases spanning the gap. The CDR3 length is 13 residues. CDR3 sequence reads: CASSPGENTEAFF. In nucleotides, the CDR3 is TGTGCCAGCAGCCCCGGGGAGAACACTGAAGCTTTCTTT.

This clonotype was seen only a few times. The chain is built from TRBV4-1 and TRBJ2-1, with D uncertain. This CDR3 contains 14 residues. V shed 2 bases and J shed 10 bases, with 15 bases lying between them. Germline values: CDR1 MGHRA, CDR2 YSYEKL. The chain's CDR3 is CASSQFPGSYEQFF. DNA of the CDR3: TGCGCCAGCAGCCAATTCCCGGGTAGTTACGAGCAGTTCTTC.

This clonotype was seen repeatedly, ten times or more. The chain joins TRBV6-6 to TRBJ2-7, with D tentatively TRBD2 (6 bases). Germline V gene data show CDR1 as MNHNY and CDR2 as SVGAGI (reference sequence). This CDR3 contains 12 residues. V dropped 5 bases and J dropped 2 bases, with 7 bases sitting between them. In DNA form, the CDR3 reads TGTGCCAGCAGTGCGGGGCCCTACGAGCAGTACTTC. Translation: CASSAGPYEQYF.

The V and J genes are TRBV20-1 and TRBJ1-2; 9 nucleotides agree with TRBD1. This CDR3 is 16 amino acids long. Unmatched junction bases numbered 17, after V lost 4 bases and J lost 8 bases. The germline gives CDR1 DFQATT, CDR2 SNEGSKA (reference sequence). The CDR3 region has the DNA TGCAGTGCTACCGCACTCTTAAACAGGGGGCAGAGAGGCTACACCTTC. Translating gives CSATALLNRGQRGYTF.

In nucleotides, the CDR3 is TGTGCCAGCAGCCACAGGGAGAATGAGCAGTTCTTC. Its protein is CASSHRENEQFF. The chain combines TRBV13 with TRBJ2-1; possibly TRBD1 for D (6 bases). Germline CDR1 is PRHDT and CDR2 is FYEKMQ (reference sequence). Trimming removed 5 bases from V and 7 bases from J, with 9 bases in between. The CDR3 extends over 12 amino acids. The whole variable domain, remainder taken from reference TRBV13 and TRBJ2-1, is AAGVIQSPRHLIKEKRETATLKCYPIPRHDTVYWYQQGPGQDPQFLISFYEKMQSDKGSIPDRFSAQQFSDYHSELNMSSLELGDSALYFCASSHRENEQFFGPGTRLTVL.

The gene calls are TRBV6-5 and TRBJ2-7; D is undetermined. The CDR3 runs to 14 residues. Germline CDR1 reads MNHEY; CDR2 reads SVGAGI. The V gene lost 1 base and the J gene lost 2 bases, with 9 bases spanning the gap. The CDR3 loop is CASSYYGDAYEQYF. CDR3 bases: TGTGCCAGCAGTTACTACGGCGACGCCTACGAGCAGTACTTC.

The genes are TRBV20-1 and TRBJ2-5; weak D call: TRBD1 (6 bases). The CDR3 is made up of 12 amino acids. V shed 6 bases and J shed 2 bases, with 10 bases lying between them. Germline CDR1 reads DFQATT; CDR2 reads SNEGSKA (reference sequence). In DNA form, the CDR3 reads TGCAGTGCGGGGGCAGCACAAGAGACCCAGTACTTC. Amino acid sequence: CSAGAAQETQYF.

This clonotype was seen only a few times. V and J are TRBV28 and TRBJ2-7; 7 bases align to TRBD2. Germline values: CDR1 MDHEN, CDR2 SYDVKM. The junction had 5 bases not matched to a gene; V was cut back by 2 bases and J by 4 bases. The CDR3 contains 14 residues. The CDR3 DNA is TGTGCCAGCAGTTTAGCACTAGCGTTGTACGAGCAGTACTTC. The encoded protein is CASSLALALYEQYF.

This clonotype was seen more than once but under ten times. The DNA for the CDR3 is TGCAGCGCCCGTTTGGGACTAGCAGCCCCTGAGCAGTTCTTC. Residues: CSARLGLAAPEQFF. The chain links TRBV29-1 to TRBJ2-1, with 9 bases matching TRBD2. The CDR3 has 14 amino acids. The junction had 13 bases not matched to a gene; V was cut back by 7 bases and J by 9 bases. Germline assignment: CDR1 SQVTM and CDR2 ANQGSEA.

In its sample, this clonotype was seen a few times. The V and J genes are TRBV27 and TRBJ2-7; D tentatively fits TRBD1 or TRBD2 (5 bases each). Germline CDR1 MNHEY, CDR2 SMNVEV (reference sequence). This CDR3 spans 13 amino acids. V lost 4 bases and J lost 3, with 10 bases in between. CDR3 DNA sequence: TGTGCCAGCAGTTGGGGACGGAACTACGAGCAGTACTTC. It encodes CASSWGRNYEQYF.

The gene calls are TRBV28 and TRBJ2-7; 15 bases agree with TRBD2. Trimming cost V 4 bases and J 2 bases; bases outside gene matches: 21. Germline V gene lookup returns CDR1 MDHEN and CDR2 SYDVKM. This CDR3 spans 22 amino acids. The CDR3 reads CASSSTTSGGLAGGLIAYEQYF. The CDR3 region has the DNA TGTGCCAGCAGTTCCACTACCTCGGGCGGACTAGCGGGAGGGCTAATCGCCTACGAGCAGTACTTC. The variable domain in full, completed from reference TRBV28 and TRBJ2-7, reads DVKVTQSSRYLVKRTGEKVFLECVQDMDHENMFWYRQDPGLGLRLIYFSYDVKMKEKGDIPEGYSVSREKKERFSLILESASTNQTSMYLCASSSTTSGGLAGGLIAYEQYFGPGTRLTVT.

The CDR3 nucleotides read TGTGCCAGCAGCCAAATTCTAGCGGGAGGAGAGACCCAGTACTTC. The encoded protein is CASSQILAGGETQYF. V is TRBV27 and J is TRBJ2-5; 11 bases fit TRBD2. CDR3 length equals 15 residues. After removal of 6 bases from V and 4 bases from J, the junction contained 7 bases not matched to a gene. CDR1 and CDR2 (germline): MNHEY, SMNVEV (reference sequence).

This clonotype was detected a few times. This chain joins TRBV7-9 and TRBJ1-3; D gene ambiguous. V was trimmed by 6 bases and J by 2 bases, leaving 8 bases between them. The CDR3 covers 13 residues. Germline CDR1 is SEHNR and CDR2 is FQNEAQ (reference sequence). CDR3 sequence (DNA): TGTGCCAGCAGAGACAACACTGGAAACACCATATATTTT. Translation: CASRDNTGNTIYF. The whole variable domain, remainder taken from reference TRBV7-9 and TRBJ1-3, is DTGVSQNPRHKITKRGQNVTFRCDPISEHNRLYWYRQTLGQGPEFLTYFQNEAQLEKSRLLSDRFSAERPKGSFSTLEIQRTEQGDSAMYLCASRDNTGNTIYFGEGSWLTVV.

The chain has TRBV3-1 and TRBJ2-1, with 8 bases that match TRBD2. The V gene end was trimmed by 2 bases and the J gene end by 8 bases; junction bases not matched to a gene: 14. The CDR3 contains 17 residues. The germline V gene has CDR1 LGHDT and CDR2 YNNKEL (reference sequence). The CDR3 sequence: CASSQYVVVAGTHEQFF. For the CDR3, the DNA is TGTGCCAGCAGCCAATACGTCGTGGTAGCGGGAACCCATGAGCAGTTCTTC.

The chain has TRBV5-1 and TRBJ2-1; 16 bases map to TRBD2. V lost 3 bases and J lost 2; bases outside the gene matches: 5. Germline CDR1 and CDR2: SGHRS and YFSETQ. The length of the CDR3 is 18 residues. CDR3 in amino acids: CASSSMGLAGGAYNEQFF. The DNA of the CDR3 is TGCGCCAGCAGCTCCATGGGACTAGCGGGAGGGGCCTACAATGAGCAGTTCTTC.